The rows below give T cell receptor beta chains drawn from one sample of a study of blood T cell repertoires in COVID-19. Using immunoSEQ multiplex PCR, the repertoire was profiled, and TCRdb retains in-frame clones only, with some absent. The sample lists approximately 68,000 clones; roughly 80% were seen once. What was sequenced was peripheral blood. These receptors were obtained from a man older than 75 with active COVID-19. CDR3s include the opening cysteine and the closing phenylalanine or tryptophan. The D gene is left open where the match is weak. Not all rows give a size; the values are once, few, many and, for expanded clones, a class.

CDR3	DNA	J	D	size	V
CASSAPGGVNTEAFF	TGTGCCAGCAGTGCACCGGGTGGTGTGAACACTGAAGCTTTCTTT	TRBJ1-1	-	-	TRBV28
CSVGGGTVSNEQFF	TGCAGCGTTGGGGGTGGGACAGTTTCCAATGAGCAGTTCTTC	TRBJ2-1	TRBD1	-	TRBV29-1
CASSLTGTISGELFF	TGCGCCAGCAGCTTGACAGGTACTATCTCCGGGGAGCTGTTTTTT	TRBJ2-2	-	-	TRBV5-1
CASSRGVSGAGLYEQYF	TGTGCCAGCAGCCGCGGGGTATCCGGGGCGGGACTCTACGAGCAGTACTTC	TRBJ2-7	-	-	TRBV3-1/TRBV3-2
CASRFEGLNSPLHF	TGCGCCAGCAGGTTTGAGGGTCTGAATTCACCCCTCCACTTT	TRBJ1-6	-	few	TRBV5-1
CASSVQGSHEQYF	TGCGCCAGCAGCGTACAGGGATCCCACGAGCAGTACTTC	TRBJ2-7	-	-	TRBV5-1
CASSTTVNQPQHF	TGTGCCAGTAGTACAACAGTTAATCAGCCCCAGCATTTT	TRBJ1-5	-	-	TRBV19
CASSLSSSGIHYEQYF	TGTGCCAGCAGTTTATCGAGCAGCGGGATCCACTACGAGCAGTACTTC	TRBJ2-7	TRBD2	few	TRBV27
CASSQIVNSPLHF	TGTGCCAGCAGTCAAATAGTTAATTCACCCCTCCACTTT	TRBJ1-6	-	few	TRBV3-1/TRBV3-2
CASSSHPTGNTEAFF	TGTGCCAGCAGTTCCCATCCGACAGGGAACACTGAAGCTTTCTTT	TRBJ1-1	-	-	TRBV28
CASSLSSRGLTEAFF	TGTGCCAGCAGTTTATCGTCCAGGGGGCTCACTGAAGCTTTCTTT	TRBJ1-1	TRBD1	-	TRBV27
CASKRTGTSSQETQYF	TGTGCCAGTAAACGAACCGGGACTAGCAGTCAAGAGACCCAGTACTTC	TRBJ2-5	TRBD2	few	TRBV19
CASSPGRMSYNEQFF	TGTGCCAGCAGCCCTGGGAGGATGTCCTACAATGAGCAGTTCTTC	TRBJ2-1	-	-	TRBV6-2/TRBV6-3
CASREEVSGGQPQHF	TGTGCCAGTAGAGAAGAGGTATCCGGCGGTCAGCCCCAGCATTTT	TRBJ1-5	-	-	TRBV19
CAILGDNEQFF	TGTGCCATCTTAGGAGACAATGAGCAGTTCTTC	TRBJ2-1	-	-	TRBV10-3